The entry below describes one TCR beta chain. The data stem from a study of blood T cell repertoires in COVID-19. V gave up 4 bases and J gave up 8 bases, with 3 bases separating them. This CDR3 has 10 amino acids. Germline V gene sequence: CDR1 LGHDT, CDR2 YNNKEL (reference sequence). Clones were read by immunoSEQ multiplex PCR, and TCRdb kept only the in-frame ones, dropping some. The table lists about 240,000 clones, about four fifths of them singletons. The receptor was isolated from a woman in her late teens or twenties with acute or convalescent COVID-19. The V call is TRBV3-1 (or the pseudogene TRBV3-2), the J call TRBJ2-1; D not certain. The sample comprised peripheral blood. CDR3 sequence reads: CASSRDEQFF. In DNA, the CDR3 is TGTGCCAGCAGCCGAGATGAGCAGTTCTTC.